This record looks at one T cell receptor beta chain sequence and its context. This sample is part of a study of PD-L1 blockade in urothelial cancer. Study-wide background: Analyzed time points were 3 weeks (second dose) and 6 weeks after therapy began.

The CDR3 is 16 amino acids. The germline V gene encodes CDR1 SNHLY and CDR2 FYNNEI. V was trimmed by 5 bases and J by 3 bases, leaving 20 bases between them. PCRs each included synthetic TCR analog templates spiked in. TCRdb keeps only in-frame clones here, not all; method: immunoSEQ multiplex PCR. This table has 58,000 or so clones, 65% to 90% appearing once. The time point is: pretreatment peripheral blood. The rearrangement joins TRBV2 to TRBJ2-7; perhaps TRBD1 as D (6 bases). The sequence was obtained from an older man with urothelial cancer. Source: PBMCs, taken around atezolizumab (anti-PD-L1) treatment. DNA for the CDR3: TGTGCCAGCAGTAGCAGGGGTTGGGTATCACGCTACGAGCAGTACTTC. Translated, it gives CASSSRGWVSRYEQYF.